This TCR beta chain is drawn from a study of metastatic and nonmetastatic thyroid tumors. About the study: Comparison of repertoires was carried out across blood and tumor or nodule tissue from malignant and benign thyroid patients.

This clone was seen at least ten times. Trimming at V came to 3 bases and at J to 2 bases, leaving 1 base not matched to a gene. The germline gives CDR1 LNHDA, CDR2 SQIVND (reference sequence). The CDR3 has 14 amino acids. TCRdb reprocessed the PCR reads via MiXCR. The sample contains more than 30,000 clones, roughly 20% of which appear only once. No treatment had been given to any patient before thyroid surgery. The clonotype originates from a female donor with papillary thyroid cancer or a benign thyroid nodule (not recorded which). Some clones in this sample may be carry-over from other donors' samples. The chain carries TRBV19 and TRBJ2-3, with 8 bases identical to TRBD1. Specimen: blood. The CDR3 region is CASSMDRATDTQYF. The CDR3 DNA sequence: TGTGCCAGTAGTATGGACAGGGCCACAGATACGCAGTATTTT.